This entry lists 3 T cell receptor beta chains sequenced from one sample in a study of blood T cell repertoires in COVID-19. This table comes from immunoSEQ multiplex PCR, and its TCRdb copy is limited to in-frame clones, with some not included. The sample has roughly 350,000 clones; around 87% are singletons. Sequencing was performed on peripheral blood. Receptors were obtained from a woman in her thirties with COVID-19, enrolled during active disease.

This clone was seen once. The chain combines TRBV5-1 with TRBJ2-1; 10 bases fit TRBD2. The CDR3 length is 14 residues. The ends lost 3 bases at V and 10 bases at J; junction bases unmatched: 7. Germline V gene lookup returns CDR1 SGHRS and CDR2 YFSETQ. CDR3 amino acids: CASSSYRTSGEQFF. Here the CDR3 DNA reads TGCGCCAGCAGCTCCTATAGGACTAGCGGCGAGCAGTTCTTC.

The chain carries TRBV28 and TRBJ1-6; 7 positions match TRBD1. CDR3 size: 15 residues. Germline V gene sequence: CDR1 MDHEN, CDR2 SYDVKM. V lost 1 base and J lost 7; bases outside the gene matches: 4. CDR3 nucleotides: TGTGCCAGCAGTTTATACAGGGGAGACAATTCACCCCTCCACTTT. Its translation is CASSLYRGDNSPLHF.

This chain connects TRBV6-2 or TRBV6-3 to TRBJ2-1; no reliable D call. Trimming took off 6 bases at V and 7 bases at J, with 10 bases between the two ends. The CDR3 is 12 amino acids. The germline V gene has CDR1 MNHEY and CDR2 SVGEGT. CDR3 sequence (DNA): TGTGCCAGCAGCAACCCTAGGAATGAGCAGTTCTTC. Protein: CASSNPRNEQFF.